The TCR beta chain under discussion was sequenced for a study of cytomegalovirus exposure and HLA in healthy donors. Amplification used 60 Vbeta primers and 13 Jbeta primers. The method was immunoSEQ multiplex PCR; TCRdb's version includes in-frame clones alone and lacks a portion of them. The repertoire has 200,000 or so clones, roughly 87% of them found once; the top ten carry less than 0.3%. Germline CDR1 and CDR2: MNHEY and SVGAGI. The CDR3 has 13 residues. Unmatched junction bases numbered 3, after V lost 8 bases and J lost 0 bases. The V and J genes are TRBV6-5 and TRBJ1-1; TRBD1 matches 7 bases. This receptor was taken from a girl in the first two years of life in good health and CMV-seronegative. Material for sequencing was PBMCs. The CDR3 DNA reads as TGTGCCAGCTCGACAGGGATGAACACTGAAGCTTTCTTT. Protein product: CASSTGMNTEAFF.